Listed here is a single TCR beta chain. Its antigen is unknown. The germline CDR1 and CDR2 sequences are SEHNR and FQNEAQ (reference sequence). The V end was cut by 3 bases, the J end by 2 bases, with 10 bases between. CDR3 length: 14 amino acids. Measured with immunoSEQ multiplex PCR; TCRdb has only the in-frame clones, and not every one. The sample shows about 54,000 clones, roughly 80% of them seen only once. The record originates from a study of OX40 agonist ivuxolimab in advanced cancers. The wider study: Eligibility admitted prior anti-PD-1, anti-PD-L1 or anti-CTLA-4 therapy; around 38% had some. Whole-study results and caveats: At 0.1 to 3.0 mg/kg, clonal expansion of CD4+ and CD8+ blood T cells had occurred by week 6. Near-lowest levels of clonal expansion characterized partial responders at 0.1-3.0 mg/kg.

The receptor comes from an adult with an advanced solid tumor such as melanoma, head and neck, liver or kidney cancer. Sequencing was performed on CD4+ or CD8+ T cells sorted from blood, taken in a trial of the OX40 agonist ivuxolimab. The chain joins TRBV7-9 to TRBJ1-1; possibly TRBD1 for D (5 bases). CDR3 residues: CASSLRGSNTEAFF. Here the CDR3 DNA reads TGTGCCAGCAGCTTGAGGGGCTCTAACACTGAAGCTTTCTTT.